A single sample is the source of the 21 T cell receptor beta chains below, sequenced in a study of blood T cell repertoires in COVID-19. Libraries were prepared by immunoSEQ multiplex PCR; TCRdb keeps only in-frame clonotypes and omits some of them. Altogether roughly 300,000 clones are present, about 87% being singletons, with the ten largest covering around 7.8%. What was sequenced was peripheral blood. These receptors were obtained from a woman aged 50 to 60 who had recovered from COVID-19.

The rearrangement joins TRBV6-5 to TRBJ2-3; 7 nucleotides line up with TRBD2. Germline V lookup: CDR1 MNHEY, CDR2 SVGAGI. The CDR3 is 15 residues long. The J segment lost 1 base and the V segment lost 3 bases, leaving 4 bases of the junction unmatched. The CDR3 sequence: CASSYSGRRTDTQYF. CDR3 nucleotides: TGTGCCAGCAGTTATAGCGGGCGACGCACAGATACGCAGTATTTT.

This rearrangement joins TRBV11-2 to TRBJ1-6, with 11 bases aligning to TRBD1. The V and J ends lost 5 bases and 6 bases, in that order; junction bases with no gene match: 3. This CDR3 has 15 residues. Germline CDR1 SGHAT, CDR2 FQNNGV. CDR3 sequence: CASSPGQGANSPLHF. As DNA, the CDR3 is TGTGCCAGCAGCCCCGGACAGGGGGCTAATTCACCCCTCCACTTT.

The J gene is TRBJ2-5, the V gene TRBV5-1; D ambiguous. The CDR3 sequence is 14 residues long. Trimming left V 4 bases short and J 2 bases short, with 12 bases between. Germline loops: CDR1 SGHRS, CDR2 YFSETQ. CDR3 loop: CASSVRITQETQYF. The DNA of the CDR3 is TGCGCCAGCAGCGTAAGAATTACTCAAGAGACCCAGTACTTC.

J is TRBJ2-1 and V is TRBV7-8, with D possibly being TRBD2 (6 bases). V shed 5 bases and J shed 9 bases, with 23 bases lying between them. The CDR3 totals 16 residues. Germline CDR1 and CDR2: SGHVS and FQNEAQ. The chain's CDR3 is CASSLGRGQRVSEQFF. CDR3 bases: TGTGCCAGCAGCCTCGGGCGGGGTCAGCGGGTGAGTGAGCAGTTCTTC.

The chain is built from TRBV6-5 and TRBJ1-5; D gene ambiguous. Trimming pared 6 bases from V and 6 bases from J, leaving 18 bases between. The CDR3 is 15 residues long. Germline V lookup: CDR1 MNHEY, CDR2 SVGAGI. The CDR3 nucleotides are TGTGCCAGCAGCCCCTCCGGGGTAGAAGGTCAGCCCCAGCATTTT. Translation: CASSPSGVEGQPQHF.

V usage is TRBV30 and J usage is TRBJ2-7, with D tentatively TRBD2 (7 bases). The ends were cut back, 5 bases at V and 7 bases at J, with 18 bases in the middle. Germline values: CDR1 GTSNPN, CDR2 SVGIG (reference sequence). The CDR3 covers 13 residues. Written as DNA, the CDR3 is TGTGCCTGGGGTTTTAGGGGGGGGAGTGAGCAGTACTTC. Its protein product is CAWGFRGGSEQYF.

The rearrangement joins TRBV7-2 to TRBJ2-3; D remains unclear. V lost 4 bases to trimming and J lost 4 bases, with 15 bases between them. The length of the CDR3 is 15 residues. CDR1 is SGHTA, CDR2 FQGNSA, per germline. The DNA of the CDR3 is TGTGCCAGCAGCTCTAAACGTAGCTTCCCAGATACGCAGTATTTT. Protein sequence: CASSSKRSFPDTQYF.

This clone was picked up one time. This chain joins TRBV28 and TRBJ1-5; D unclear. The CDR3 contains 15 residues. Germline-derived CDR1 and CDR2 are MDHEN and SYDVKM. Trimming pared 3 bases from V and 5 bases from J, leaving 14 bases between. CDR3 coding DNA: TGTGCCAGCAGTTTTTTGCGGCAGGAGGATCAGCCCCAGCATTTT. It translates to CASSFLRQEDQPQHF.

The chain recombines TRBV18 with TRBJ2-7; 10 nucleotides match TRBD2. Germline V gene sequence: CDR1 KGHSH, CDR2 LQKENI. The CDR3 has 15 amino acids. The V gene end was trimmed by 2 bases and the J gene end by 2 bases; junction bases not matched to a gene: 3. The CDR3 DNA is TGTGCCAGCTCACCAATAGCGGGGGGAACCTACGAGCAGTACTTC. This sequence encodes CASSPIAGGTYEQYF.

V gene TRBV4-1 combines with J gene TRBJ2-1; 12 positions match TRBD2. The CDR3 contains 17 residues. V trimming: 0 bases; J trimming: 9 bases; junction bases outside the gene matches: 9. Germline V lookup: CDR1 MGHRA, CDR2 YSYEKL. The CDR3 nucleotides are TGCGCCAGCAGCCAAGACGCCGGTCTAGCGGGAGGGTTTGAGCAGTTCTTC. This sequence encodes CASSQDAGLAGGFEQFF.

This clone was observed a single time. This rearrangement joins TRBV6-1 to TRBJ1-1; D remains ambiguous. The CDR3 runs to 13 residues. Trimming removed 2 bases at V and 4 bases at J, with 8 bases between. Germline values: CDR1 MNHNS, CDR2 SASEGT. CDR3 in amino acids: CASSETYLTEAFF. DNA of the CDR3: TGTGCCAGCAGTGAAACATACCTCACTGAAGCTTTCTTT.

The CDR3 bases are TGCGCCAGCAGCCAAGACAGGTCGAACACTGAAGCTTTCTTT. Its protein product is CASSQDRSNTEAFF. The chain links TRBV4-3 to TRBJ1-1; no definite D call. Germline assignment: CDR1 LGHNA and CDR2 YSLEER. The CDR3 is made up of 14 amino acids. Trimming cost V 0 bases and J 1 base, with 6 bases left between them.

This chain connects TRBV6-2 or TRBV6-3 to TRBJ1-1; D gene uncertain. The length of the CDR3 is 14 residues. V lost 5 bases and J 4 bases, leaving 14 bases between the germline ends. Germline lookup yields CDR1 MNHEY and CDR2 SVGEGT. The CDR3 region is CASSEIGVGTEAFF. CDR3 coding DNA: TGTGCCAGCAGTGAGATCGGGGTTGGCACTGAAGCTTTCTTT.

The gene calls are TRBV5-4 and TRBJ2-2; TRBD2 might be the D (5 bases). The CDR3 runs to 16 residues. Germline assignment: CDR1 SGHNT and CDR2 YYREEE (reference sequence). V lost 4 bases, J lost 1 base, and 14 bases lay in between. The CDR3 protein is CASSNSAVMNTGELFF. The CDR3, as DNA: TGTGCCAGCAGCAATAGCGCGGTCATGAACACCGGGGAGCTGTTTTTT.

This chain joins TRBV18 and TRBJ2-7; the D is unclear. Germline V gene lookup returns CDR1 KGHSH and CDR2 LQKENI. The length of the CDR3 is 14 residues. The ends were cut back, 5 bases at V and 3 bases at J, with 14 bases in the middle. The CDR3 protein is CASSRDQVGYEQYF. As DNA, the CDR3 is TGTGCCAGCTCAAGAGACCAGGTGGGCTACGAGCAGTACTTC.

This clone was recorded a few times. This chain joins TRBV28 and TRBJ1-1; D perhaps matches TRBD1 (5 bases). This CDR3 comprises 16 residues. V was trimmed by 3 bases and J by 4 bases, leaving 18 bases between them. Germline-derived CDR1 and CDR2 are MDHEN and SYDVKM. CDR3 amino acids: CASSFPASGGSTEAFF. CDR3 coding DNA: TGTGCCAGCAGTTTCCCCGCATCCGGGGGGAGCACTGAAGCTTTCTTT. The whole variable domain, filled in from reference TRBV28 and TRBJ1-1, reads DVKVTQSSRYLVKRTGEKVFLECVQDMDHENMFWYRQDPGLGLRLIYFSYDVKMKEKGDIPEGYSVSREKKERFSLILESASTNQTSMYLCASSFPASGGSTEAFFGQGTRLTVV.

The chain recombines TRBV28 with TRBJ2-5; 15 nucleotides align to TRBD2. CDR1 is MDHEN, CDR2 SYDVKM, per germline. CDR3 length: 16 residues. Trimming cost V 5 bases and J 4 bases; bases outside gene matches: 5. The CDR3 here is CASSPGLAGGAETQYF. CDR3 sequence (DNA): TGTGCCAGCAGTCCTGGACTAGCGGGAGGGGCAGAGACCCAGTACTTC. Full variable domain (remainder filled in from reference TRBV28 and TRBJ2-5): DVKVTQSSRYLVKRTGEKVFLECVQDMDHENMFWYRQDPGLGLRLIYFSYDVKMKEKGDIPEGYSVSREKKERFSLILESASTNQTSMYLCASSPGLAGGAETQYFGPGTRLLVL.

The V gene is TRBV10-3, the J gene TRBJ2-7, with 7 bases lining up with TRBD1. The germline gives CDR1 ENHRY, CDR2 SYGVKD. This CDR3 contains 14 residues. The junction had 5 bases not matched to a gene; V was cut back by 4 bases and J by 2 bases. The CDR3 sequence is CAISAPGTAYEQYF. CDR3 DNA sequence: TGTGCCATCAGTGCCCCCGGGACAGCCTACGAGCAGTACTTC.

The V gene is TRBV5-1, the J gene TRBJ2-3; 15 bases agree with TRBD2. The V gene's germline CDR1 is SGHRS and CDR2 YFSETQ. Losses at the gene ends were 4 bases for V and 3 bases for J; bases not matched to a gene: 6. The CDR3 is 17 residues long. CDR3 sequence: CASSPGLAGGRTDTQYF. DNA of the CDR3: TGCGCCAGCAGCCCGGGACTAGCGGGGGGTAGGACAGATACGCAGTATTTT.

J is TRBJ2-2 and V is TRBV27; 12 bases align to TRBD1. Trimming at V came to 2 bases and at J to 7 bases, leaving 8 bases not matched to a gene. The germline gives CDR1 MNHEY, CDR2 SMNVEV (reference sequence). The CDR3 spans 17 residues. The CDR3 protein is CASSLKAGQGAVGELFF. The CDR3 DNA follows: TGTGCCAGCAGTTTAAAGGCGGGACAGGGGGCTGTCGGGGAGCTGTTTTTT.

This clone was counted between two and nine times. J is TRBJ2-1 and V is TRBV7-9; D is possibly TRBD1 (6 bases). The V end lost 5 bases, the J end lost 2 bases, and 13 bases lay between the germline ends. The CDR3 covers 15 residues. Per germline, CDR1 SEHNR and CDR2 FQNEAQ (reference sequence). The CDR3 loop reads CASSPGVRAYNEQFF. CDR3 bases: TGTGCCAGCAGCCCAGGGGTAAGGGCCTACAATGAGCAGTTCTTC.